Here is one TCR beta chain with its context. Sequenced by immunoSEQ multiplex PCR; TCRdb stores in-frame clones only, minus some. Of 90,000 to 130,000 clones listed, 80% to 90% are singletons. This sample stems from a study of blood T cell repertoires in COVID-19. For the study at large: Samples came from the United States, Italy and Spain, spanning acute and convalescent COVID-19. PBMCs, B-cell-depleted T cells, or T cells provided the cDNA or gDNA that made up the material.

Sequencing used peripheral blood. The TCR was taken from a human donor in a cohort sampled during active COVID-19.

The CDR3 nucleotides are TGCAGTGCTAGTCTCCCAGGGGCTGGCGAGCAGTACTTC. This codes for CSASLPGAGEQYF. The V and J genes are TRBV20-1 and TRBJ2-7; maybe TRBD1 (6 bases). The V end was cut by 3 bases, the J end by 6 bases, with 15 bases between. Germline V gene lookup returns CDR1 DFQATT and CDR2 SNEGSKA (reference sequence). The CDR3 consists of 13 residues.